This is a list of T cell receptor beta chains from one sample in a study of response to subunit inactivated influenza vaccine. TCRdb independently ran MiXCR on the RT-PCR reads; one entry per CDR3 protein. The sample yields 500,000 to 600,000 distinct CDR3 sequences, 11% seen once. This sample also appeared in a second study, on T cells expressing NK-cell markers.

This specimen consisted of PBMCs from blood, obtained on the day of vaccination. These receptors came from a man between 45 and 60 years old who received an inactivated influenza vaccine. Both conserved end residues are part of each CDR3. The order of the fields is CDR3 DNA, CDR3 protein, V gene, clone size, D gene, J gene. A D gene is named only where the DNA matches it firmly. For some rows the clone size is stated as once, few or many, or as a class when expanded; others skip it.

cdr3_nt: TGTGCCAGCAGTTCAACCGGGACAGGGGCATTTGAAGCTTTCTTT
cdr3_aa: CASSSTGTGAFEAFF
v_call: TRBV28
clone_size: .
d_call: TRBD1
j_call: TRBJ1-1

cdr3_nt: TGTGCCAGCTCACCACTGGGGGCGCGGTCGGAGACCCAGTACTTC
cdr3_aa: CASSPLGARSETQYF
v_call: TRBV18
clone_size: .
d_call: .
j_call: TRBJ2-5

cdr3_nt: TGTGCCAGCAGCAGGGCTACCCTAGCTGGCTACACCTTC
cdr3_aa: CASSRATLAGYTF
v_call: TRBV6-6
clone_size: many
d_call: .
j_call: TRBJ1-2

cdr3_nt: TGCAGTGCTACTTCCGGACAGATAGCAAATCAGCCCCAGCATTTT
cdr3_aa: CSATSGQIANQPQHF
v_call: TRBV20-1
clone_size: .
d_call: .
j_call: TRBJ1-5

cdr3_nt: TGTGCCAGCAGCCTTGGGGGCGGGAGAACCTACGAGCAGTACTTC
cdr3_aa: CASSLGGGRTYEQYF
v_call: TRBV27
clone_size: few
d_call: .
j_call: TRBJ2-7

cdr3_nt: TGCGCCAGCAGCTTGGCCTCGGCCGGGACTAGCGATCGGTCTTATCAGCAGTACTTC
cdr3_aa: CASSLASAGTSDRSYQQYF
v_call: TRBV5-1
clone_size: few
d_call: TRBD2
j_call: TRBJ2-7

cdr3_nt: TGCGCCAGCAGGGGAACGGGGACGCGACTGGAGCAGTACTTC
cdr3_aa: CASRGTGTRLEQYF
v_call: TRBV5-1
clone_size: .
d_call: .
j_call: TRBJ2-7

cdr3_nt: TGCGCCAGCAGTTCCACAGGTTCAGAGACCCAGTACTTC
cdr3_aa: CASSSTGSETQYF
v_call: TRBV5-1
clone_size: few
d_call: .
j_call: TRBJ2-5

cdr3_nt: TGTGCCAGCAGCTTAGCGGACCGCACCCTTTACGAGCAGTACTTC
cdr3_aa: CASSLADRTLYEQYF
v_call: TRBV7-2
clone_size: .
d_call: .
j_call: TRBJ2-7

cdr3_nt: TGTGCCAGCAGTTCACAGGGTTATCAGCCCCAGCATTTT
cdr3_aa: CASSSQGYQPQHF
v_call: TRBV12-3/TRBV12-4
clone_size: many
d_call: .
j_call: TRBJ1-5

cdr3_nt: TGTGCCACTTCCCCCCGCACAGATACGCAGTATTTT
cdr3_aa: CATSPRTDTQYF
v_call: TRBV6-2/TRBV6-3
clone_size: many
d_call: .
j_call: TRBJ2-3

cdr3_nt: TGCGCCAGCAGCCAAGCGGGCGGGATTTTAGAGCCCCAGCATTTT
cdr3_aa: CASSQAGGILEPQHF
v_call: TRBV4-1
clone_size: .
d_call: .
j_call: TRBJ1-5

cdr3_nt: TGCGCCAGCAGCCAAGTGGCAGCAAGAGATGAGCAGTTCTTC
cdr3_aa: CASSQVAARDEQFF
v_call: TRBV4-1
clone_size: .
d_call: .
j_call: TRBJ2-1

cdr3_nt: TGTGCCAGCAGTAATCGCAGGCTCGAGCAGTACTTC
cdr3_aa: CASSNRRLEQYF
v_call: TRBV2
clone_size: few
d_call: .
j_call: TRBJ2-7

cdr3_nt: TGTGCCAGCAGCATTGAAGACAGGGGTAGGCCTGCTTTCTTT
cdr3_aa: CASSIEDRGRPAFF
v_call: TRBV7-9
clone_size: few
d_call: TRBD1
j_call: TRBJ1-1

cdr3_nt: TGTGCCAGCAGCTCACCGGGACAGGGGCCATACAATGAGCAGTTCTTC
cdr3_aa: CASSSPGQGPYNEQFF
v_call: TRBV7-9
clone_size: .
d_call: TRBD1
j_call: TRBJ2-1

cdr3_nt: TGTGCCAGCAGTTTAACGGACAGGGGATATGGGGGCTACACCTTC
cdr3_aa: CASSLTDRGYGGYTF
v_call: TRBV28
clone_size: many
d_call: TRBD1
j_call: TRBJ1-2

cdr3_nt: TGCGCCAGCAGCTCCTTGTCAGCTAAATACACTGAAGCTTTCTTT
cdr3_aa: CASSSLSAKYTEAFF
v_call: TRBV5-1
clone_size: few
d_call: .
j_call: TRBJ1-1

cdr3_nt: TGCGCCAGCAGCCAAGAATCTTGGGAGAACAGGGCTGAAGCTTTCTTT
cdr3_aa: CASSQESWENRAEAFF
v_call: TRBV4-3
clone_size: .
d_call: .
j_call: TRBJ1-1

cdr3_nt: TGTGCCAGCACTCTCGTTGGAGGCTATGAGCAGTTCTTC
cdr3_aa: CASTLVGGYEQFF
v_call: TRBV28
clone_size: few
d_call: .
j_call: TRBJ2-1

cdr3_nt: TGTGCCACCACGACTAGCGGCTACGAGCAGTACTTC
cdr3_aa: CATTTSGYEQYF
v_call: TRBV28
clone_size: .
d_call: TRBD2
j_call: TRBJ2-7

cdr3_nt: TGTGCCAGCAGTTTAGGCGGGGGGGGGTCTAGCAATCAGCCCCAGCATTTT
cdr3_aa: CASSLGGGGSSNQPQHF
v_call: TRBV12-3/TRBV12-4
clone_size: few
d_call: .
j_call: TRBJ1-5

cdr3_nt: TGCAGTGCTAGAGAGAGCGGGGGGACCTCCTACAATGAGCAGTTCTTC
cdr3_aa: CSARESGGTSYNEQFF
v_call: TRBV20-1
clone_size: .
d_call: TRBD2
j_call: TRBJ2-1

cdr3_nt: TGTGCCAGCAGTCAAGACAGGGGGCAGTTCTTC
cdr3_aa: CASSQDRGQFF
v_call: TRBV12-3/TRBV12-4
clone_size: many
d_call: TRBD1
j_call: TRBJ2-1

cdr3_nt: TGTGCCAGCAGCCAAGAGCGTACGGATCAACCCCAGCATTTT
cdr3_aa: CASSQERTDQPQHF
v_call: TRBV3-1
clone_size: .
d_call: .
j_call: TRBJ1-5

cdr3_nt: TGTGCCAGCAGCTCTGACAGGGGGAGCAATAGGGTGGCGCAGTATTTT
cdr3_aa: CASSSDRGSNRVAQYF
v_call: TRBV2
clone_size: .
d_call: TRBD1
j_call: TRBJ2-3

cdr3_nt: TGTGCCAGCAGTTTCCGACTAGCAGGGGAGACCCAGTACTTC
cdr3_aa: CASSFRLAGETQYF
v_call: TRBV12-3/TRBV12-4
clone_size: once
d_call: TRBD2
j_call: TRBJ2-5

cdr3_nt: TGTGCCAGCAGTGACCTAAGGGGGACAGCCTACGAGCAGTACTTC
cdr3_aa: CASSDLRGTAYEQYF
v_call: TRBV25-1
clone_size: few
d_call: TRBD1
j_call: TRBJ2-7

cdr3_nt: TGTGCCAGCAGTGTCCGGGACAGAGGCGCTTCTACCCTTTACGAGCAGTACTTC
cdr3_aa: CASSVRDRGASTLYEQYF
v_call: TRBV6-1
clone_size: few
d_call: TRBD1
j_call: TRBJ2-7

cdr3_nt: TGTGCCAGCAGCCCAGGTCCAGGGGCTGGGGTCACTGAAGCTTTCTTT
cdr3_aa: CASSPGPGAGVTEAFF
v_call: TRBV9
clone_size: few
d_call: .
j_call: TRBJ1-1

cdr3_nt: TGCGCCAGCAGCCAAGACGGCCGGGGACCCACAGATACGCAGTATTTT
cdr3_aa: CASSQDGRGPTDTQYF
v_call: TRBV4-3
clone_size: .
d_call: .
j_call: TRBJ2-3

cdr3_nt: TGTGCCAGCAGCTTGGGACAGGGGATACAGAAACTGTTTTTT
cdr3_aa: CASSLGQGIQKLFF
v_call: TRBV7-9
clone_size: few
d_call: TRBD1
j_call: TRBJ1-4

cdr3_nt: TGTGCCAGCAGCGGAACGGGACACCTCTACGAGCAGTACTTC
cdr3_aa: CASSGTGHLYEQYF
v_call: TRBV5-6
clone_size: few
d_call: .
j_call: TRBJ2-7

cdr3_nt: TGTGCCGCGCGGGGCAGCGGTGGGTACGAGCAGTACTTC
cdr3_aa: CAARGSGGYEQYF
v_call: TRBV10-3
clone_size: .
d_call: .
j_call: TRBJ2-7

cdr3_nt: TGCGCCAGCAGCCAATACGACTCCTACGAGCAGTACTTC
cdr3_aa: CASSQYDSYEQYF
v_call: TRBV4-1
clone_size: .
d_call: .
j_call: TRBJ2-7

cdr3_nt: TGCAGTGCTCTTGCCCCCGTGGGACAGCATAATCAGCCCCAGCATTTT
cdr3_aa: CSALAPVGQHNQPQHF
v_call: TRBV20-1
clone_size: few
d_call: TRBD1
j_call: TRBJ1-5

cdr3_nt: TGTGCCAGCAGCAAACCTACTAACAGGGGGCGACCTAACTATGGCTACACCTTC
cdr3_aa: CASSKPTNRGRPNYGYTF
v_call: TRBV21-1
clone_size: many
d_call: .
j_call: TRBJ1-2

cdr3_nt: TGTGCCAGCGCCGGGACTCCCCCAAACGAGCAGTACTTC
cdr3_aa: CASAGTPPNEQYF
v_call: TRBV6-1
clone_size: .
d_call: .
j_call: TRBJ2-7

cdr3_nt: TGTGCCAGCAGCTATACTGCGGGGGGGAACACCGGGGAGCTGTTTTTT
cdr3_aa: CASSYTAGGNTGELFF
v_call: TRBV12-3/TRBV12-4
clone_size: .
d_call: TRBD2
j_call: TRBJ2-2

cdr3_nt: TGCAGTGCTAGTTTGGGACCCAGCAATCAGCCCCAGCATTTT
cdr3_aa: CSASLGPSNQPQHF
v_call: TRBV20-1
clone_size: few
d_call: .
j_call: TRBJ1-5